This T cell receptor beta chain was retrieved from a study of T cell responses to AZD1222 COVID-19 vaccine. Study-wide results and limits: After two AZD1222 doses, spike-specific TCR breadth and depth rose versus day 0. Clonal diversity was possibly underestimated, and the donors were mostly white British, with more females. CD4 TCRs covered the whole spike, strongest at regions 160-218 and 743-854.

With regard to this clone: Its antigen is unknown.

The analysis combined second doses at about 4 or about 12 weeks. The table came from immunoSEQ multiplex PCR; TCRdb's copy has only in-frame clones and leaves some out. The profile covers about 110,000 clones, with about 90% appearing a single time and roughly 7.9% taken by the ten largest. This TCR derives from an adult who received the AZD1222 COVID-19 vaccine. This specimen was peripheral blood, taken 28 days after the second AZD1222 dose.

The CDR3 DNA follows: TGTGCCAGTAGTACCCCCGGGGGCTGGCAGCCCCAGCATTTT. It encodes CASSTPGGWQPQHF. This chain links TRBV19 with TRBJ1-5; perhaps TRBD1 as D (6 bases). From germline, CDR1 is LNHDA and CDR2 SQIVND (reference sequence). The length of the CDR3 is 14 residues. Trimming took off 4 bases at V and 7 bases at J, with 14 bases between the two ends.